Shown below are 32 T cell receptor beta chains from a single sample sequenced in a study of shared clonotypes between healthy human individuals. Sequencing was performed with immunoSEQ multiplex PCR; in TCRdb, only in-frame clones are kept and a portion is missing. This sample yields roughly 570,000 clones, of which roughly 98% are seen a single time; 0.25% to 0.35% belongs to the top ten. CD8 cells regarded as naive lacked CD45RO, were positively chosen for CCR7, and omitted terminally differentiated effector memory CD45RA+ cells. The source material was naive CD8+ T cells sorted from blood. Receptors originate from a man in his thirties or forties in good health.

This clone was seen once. CDR3 nucleotide sequence: TGCAGCGTAGGACAGGACACCGGGGAGCTGTTTTTT. Encoded protein: CSVGQDTGELFF. The chain employs TRBV29-1 and TRBJ2-2, with 7 bases fitting TRBD1. From germline, CDR1 is SQVTM and CDR2 ANQGSEA. Trimming cost V 6 bases and J 3 bases; bases outside gene matches: 1. There are 12 residues in the CDR3.

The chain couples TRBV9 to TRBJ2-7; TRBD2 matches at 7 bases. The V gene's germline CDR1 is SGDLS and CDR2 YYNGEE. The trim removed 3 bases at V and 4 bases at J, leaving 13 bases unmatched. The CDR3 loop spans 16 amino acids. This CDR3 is CASSAAGTPDLYEQYF. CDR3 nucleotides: TGTGCCAGCAGCGCAGCGGGAACCCCCGACCTATACGAGCAGTACTTC.

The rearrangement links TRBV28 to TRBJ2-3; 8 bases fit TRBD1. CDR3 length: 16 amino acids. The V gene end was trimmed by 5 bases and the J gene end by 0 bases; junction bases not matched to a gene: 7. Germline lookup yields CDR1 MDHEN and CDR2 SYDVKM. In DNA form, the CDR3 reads TGTGCCAGCAGTAACGGACAGGGATCGAGCACAGATACGCAGTATTTT. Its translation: CASSNGQGSSTDTQYF.

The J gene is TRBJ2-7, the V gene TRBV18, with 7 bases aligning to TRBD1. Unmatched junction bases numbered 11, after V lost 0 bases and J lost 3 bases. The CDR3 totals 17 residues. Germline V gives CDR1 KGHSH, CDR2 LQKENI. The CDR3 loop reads CASSPPERDSDIYEQYF. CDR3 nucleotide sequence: TGTGCCAGCTCACCACCGGAACGGGACAGTGACATCTACGAGCAGTACTTC. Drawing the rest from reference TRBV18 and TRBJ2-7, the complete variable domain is NAGVMQNPRHLVRRRGQEARLRCSPMKGHSHVYWYRQLPEEGLKFMVYLQKENIIDESGMPKERFSAEFPKEGPSILRIQQVVRGDSAAYFCASSPPERDSDIYEQYFGPGTRLTVT.

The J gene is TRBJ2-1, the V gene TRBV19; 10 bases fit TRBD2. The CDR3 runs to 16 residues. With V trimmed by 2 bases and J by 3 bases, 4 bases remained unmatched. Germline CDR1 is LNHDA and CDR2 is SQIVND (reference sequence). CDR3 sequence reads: CASSISASGGYNEQFF. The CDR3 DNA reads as TGTGCCAGTAGTATATCTGCTAGCGGGGGCTACAATGAGCAGTTCTTC.

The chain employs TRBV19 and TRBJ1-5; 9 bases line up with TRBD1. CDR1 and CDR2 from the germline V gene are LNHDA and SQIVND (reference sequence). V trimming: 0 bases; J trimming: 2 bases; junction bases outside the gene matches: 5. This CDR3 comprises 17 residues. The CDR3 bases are TGTGCCAGTAGTATAGATGTCACAGGGGGCCGCAATCAGCCCCAGCATTTT. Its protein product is CASSIDVTGGRNQPQHF. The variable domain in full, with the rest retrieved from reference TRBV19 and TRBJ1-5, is DGGITQSPKYLFRKEGQNVTLSCEQNLNHDAMYWYRQDPGQGLRLIYYSQIVNDFQKGDIAEGYSVSREKKESFPLTVTSAQKNPTAFYLCASSIDVTGGRNQPQHFGDGTRLSIL.

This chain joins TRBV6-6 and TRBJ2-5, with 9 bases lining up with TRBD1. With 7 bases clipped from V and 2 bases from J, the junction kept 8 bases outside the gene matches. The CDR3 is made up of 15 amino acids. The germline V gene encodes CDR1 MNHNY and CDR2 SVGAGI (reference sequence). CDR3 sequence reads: CASTITTGGQETQYF. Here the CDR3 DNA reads TGTGCCAGCACCATCACGACAGGGGGACAAGAGACCCAGTACTTC.

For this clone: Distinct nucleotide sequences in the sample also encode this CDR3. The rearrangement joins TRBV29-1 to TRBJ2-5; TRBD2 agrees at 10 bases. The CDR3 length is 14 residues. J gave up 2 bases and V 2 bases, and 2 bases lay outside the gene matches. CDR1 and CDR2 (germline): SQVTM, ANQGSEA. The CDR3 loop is CSVELAGGQETQYF. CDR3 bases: TGCAGCGTTGAATTAGCGGGAGGACAAGAGACCCAGTACTTC.

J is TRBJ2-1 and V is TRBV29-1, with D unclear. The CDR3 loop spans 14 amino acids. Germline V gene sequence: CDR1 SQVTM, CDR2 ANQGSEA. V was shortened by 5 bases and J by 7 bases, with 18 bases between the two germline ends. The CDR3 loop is CSVSAPRSTNEQFF. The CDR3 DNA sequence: TGCAGCGTTTCGGCCCCTAGGTCAACTAATGAGCAGTTCTTC.

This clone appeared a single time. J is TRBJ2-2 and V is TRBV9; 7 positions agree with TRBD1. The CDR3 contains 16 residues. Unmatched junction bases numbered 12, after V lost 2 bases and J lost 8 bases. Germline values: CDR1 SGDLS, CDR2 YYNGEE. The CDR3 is CASSVLWDSGGGELFF. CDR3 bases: TGTGCCAGCAGCGTCCTTTGGGACAGTGGAGGTGGGGAGCTGTTTTTT.

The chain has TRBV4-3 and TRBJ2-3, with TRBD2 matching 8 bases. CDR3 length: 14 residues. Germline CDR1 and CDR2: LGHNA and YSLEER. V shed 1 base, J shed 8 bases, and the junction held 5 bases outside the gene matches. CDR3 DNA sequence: TGCGCCAGCAGCCAAGGGTTTCGGGAGGGTACGCAGTATTTT. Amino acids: CASSQGFREGTQYF.

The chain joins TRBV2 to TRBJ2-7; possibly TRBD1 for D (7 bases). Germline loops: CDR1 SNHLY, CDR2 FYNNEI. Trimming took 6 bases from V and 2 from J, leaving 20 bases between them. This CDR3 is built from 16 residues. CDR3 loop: CASSDPGAGQTYEQYF. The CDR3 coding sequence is TGTGCCAGCAGCGACCCCGGCGCGGGACAGACCTACGAGCAGTACTTC.

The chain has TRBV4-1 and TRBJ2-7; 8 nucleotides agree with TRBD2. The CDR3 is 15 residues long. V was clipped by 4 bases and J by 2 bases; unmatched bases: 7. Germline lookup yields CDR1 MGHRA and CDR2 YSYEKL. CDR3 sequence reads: CASSLTLADAYEQYF. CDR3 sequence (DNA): TGCGCCAGCAGCCTCACACTAGCGGACGCCTACGAGCAGTACTTC.

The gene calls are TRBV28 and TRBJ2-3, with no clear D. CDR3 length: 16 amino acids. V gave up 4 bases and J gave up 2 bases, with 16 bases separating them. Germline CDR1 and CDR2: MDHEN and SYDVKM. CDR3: CASSSPWLYATDTQYF. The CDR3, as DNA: TGTGCCAGCAGTTCCCCGTGGCTCTATGCCACAGATACGCAGTATTTT.

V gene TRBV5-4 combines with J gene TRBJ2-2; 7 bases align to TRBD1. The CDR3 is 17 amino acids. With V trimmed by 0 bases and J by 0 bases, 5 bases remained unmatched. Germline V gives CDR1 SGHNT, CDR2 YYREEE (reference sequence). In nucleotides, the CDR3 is TGTGCCAGCAGCTTGGCGCTCGGGACAGCGAACACCGGGGAGCTGTTTTTT. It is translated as CASSLALGTANTGELFF.

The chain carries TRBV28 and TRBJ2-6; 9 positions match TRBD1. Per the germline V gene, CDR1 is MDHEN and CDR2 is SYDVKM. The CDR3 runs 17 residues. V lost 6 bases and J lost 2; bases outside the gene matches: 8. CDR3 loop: CASRPGTGNTGANVLTF. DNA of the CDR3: TGTGCCAGCAGACCCGGGACAGGGAACACTGGGGCCAACGTCCTGACTTTC.

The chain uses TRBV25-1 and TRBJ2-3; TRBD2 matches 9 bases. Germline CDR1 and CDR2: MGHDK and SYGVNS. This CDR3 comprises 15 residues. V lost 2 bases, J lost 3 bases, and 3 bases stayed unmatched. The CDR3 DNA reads TGTGCCAGCAGTGAAGCGAGCGGGAGGACAGATACGCAGTATTTT. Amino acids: CASSEASGRTDTQYF.

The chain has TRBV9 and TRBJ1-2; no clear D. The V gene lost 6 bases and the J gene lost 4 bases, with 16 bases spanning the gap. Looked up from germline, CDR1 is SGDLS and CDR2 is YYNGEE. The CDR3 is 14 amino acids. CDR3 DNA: TGTGCCAGCACACCCCCCGCGTCCCCCTATGGCTACACCTTC. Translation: CASTPPASPYGYTF. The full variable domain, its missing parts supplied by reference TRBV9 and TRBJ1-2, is DSGVTQTPKHLITATGQRVTLRCSPRSGDLSVYWYQQSLDQGLQFLIQYYNGEERAKGNILERFSAQQFPDLHSELNLSSLELGDSALYFCASTPPASPYGYTFGSGTRLTVV.

The CDR3 loop reads CASSQDDRGYTF. The CDR3 DNA reads as TGCGCCAGCAGCCAAGATGACCGCGGCTACACCTTC. The gene calls are TRBV4-1 and TRBJ1-2; D is undetermined. Germline values: CDR1 MGHRA, CDR2 YSYEKL. The V gene lost 0 bases and the J gene lost 8 bases, with 7 bases spanning the gap. The CDR3 has 12 residues.

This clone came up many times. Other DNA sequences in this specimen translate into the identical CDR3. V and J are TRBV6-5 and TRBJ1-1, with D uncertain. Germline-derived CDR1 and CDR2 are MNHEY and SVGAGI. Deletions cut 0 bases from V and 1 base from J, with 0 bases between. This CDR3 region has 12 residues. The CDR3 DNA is TGTGCCAGCAGTTACTCGAACACTGAAGCTTTCTTT. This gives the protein CASSYSNTEAFF.

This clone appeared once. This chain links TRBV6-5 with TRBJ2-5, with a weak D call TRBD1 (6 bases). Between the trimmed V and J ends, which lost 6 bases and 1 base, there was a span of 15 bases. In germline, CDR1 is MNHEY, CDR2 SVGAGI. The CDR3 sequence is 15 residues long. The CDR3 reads CASRASTGRQETQYF. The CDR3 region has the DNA TGTGCCAGCAGGGCGAGCACAGGGCGCCAAGAGACCCAGTACTTC.

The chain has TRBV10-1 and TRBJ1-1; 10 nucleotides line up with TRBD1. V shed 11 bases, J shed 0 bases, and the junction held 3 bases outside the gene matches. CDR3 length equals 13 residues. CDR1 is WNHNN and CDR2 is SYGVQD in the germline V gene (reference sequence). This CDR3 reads CAGDRGLNTEAFF. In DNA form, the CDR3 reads TGCGCCGGCGACAGGGGGCTGAACACTGAAGCTTTCTTT.

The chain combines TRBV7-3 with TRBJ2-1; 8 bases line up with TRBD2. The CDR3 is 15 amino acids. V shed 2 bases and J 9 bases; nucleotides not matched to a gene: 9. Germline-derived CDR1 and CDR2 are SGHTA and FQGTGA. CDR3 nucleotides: TGTGCCAGCAGCTTAGTCGGGACTAGTTCTGGTGAGCAGTTCTTC. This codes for CASSLVGTSSGEQFF.

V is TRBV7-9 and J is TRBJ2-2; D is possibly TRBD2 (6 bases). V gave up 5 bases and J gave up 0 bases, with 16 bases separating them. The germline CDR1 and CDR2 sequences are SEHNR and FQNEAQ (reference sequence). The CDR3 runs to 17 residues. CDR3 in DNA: TGTGCCAGCAGCACACAGAGGGAGGCCTCGAACACCGGGGAGCTGTTTTTT. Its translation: CASSTQREASNTGELFF.

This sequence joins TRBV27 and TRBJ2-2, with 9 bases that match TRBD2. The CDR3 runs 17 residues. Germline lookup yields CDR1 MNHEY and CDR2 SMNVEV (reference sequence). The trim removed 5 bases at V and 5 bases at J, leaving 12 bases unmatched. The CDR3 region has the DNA TGTGCCAGCAGTCCCCGATTAGCGGGAGATCGAACCGGGGAGCTGTTTTTT. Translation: CASSPRLAGDRTGELFF.

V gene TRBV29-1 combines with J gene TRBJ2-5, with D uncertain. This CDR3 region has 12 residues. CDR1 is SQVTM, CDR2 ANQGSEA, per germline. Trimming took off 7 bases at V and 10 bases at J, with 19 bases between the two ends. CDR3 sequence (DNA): TGCAGCGCCATAGCTGGGGAAAGAAACCAGTACTTC. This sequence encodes CSAIAGERNQYF.

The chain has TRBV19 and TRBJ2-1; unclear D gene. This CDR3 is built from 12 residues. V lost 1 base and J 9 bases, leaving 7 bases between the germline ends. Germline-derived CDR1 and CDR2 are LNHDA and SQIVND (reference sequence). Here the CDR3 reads CASSIGKAEQFF. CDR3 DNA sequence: TGTGCCAGTAGTATAGGAAAGGCTGAGCAGTTCTTC.

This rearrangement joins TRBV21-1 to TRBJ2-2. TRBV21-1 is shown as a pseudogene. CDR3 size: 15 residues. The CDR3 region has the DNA TGTGCCAGCAGCAAAGGCAGTCCGGTGGCCGGGGAGCTGTTTTTT. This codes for CASSKGSPVAGELFF.

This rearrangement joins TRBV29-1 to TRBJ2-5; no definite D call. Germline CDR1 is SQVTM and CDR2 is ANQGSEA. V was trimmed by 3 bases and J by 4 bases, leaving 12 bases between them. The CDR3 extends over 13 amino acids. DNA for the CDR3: TGCAGCGTTGAGTTTGTGGGTTCAGAGACCCAGTACTTC. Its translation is CSVEFVGSETQYF. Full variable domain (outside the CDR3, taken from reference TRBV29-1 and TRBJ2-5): SAVISQKPSRDICQRGTSLTIQCQVDSQVTMMFWYRQQPGQSLTLIATANQGSEATYESGFVIDKFPISRPNLTFSTLTVSNMSPEDSSIYLCSVEFVGSETQYFGPGTRLLVL.

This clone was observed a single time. This CDR3 is CASSESGVIEQYF. The CDR3 DNA follows: TGTGCCAGCAGTGAATCGGGGGTAATCGAGCAGTACTTC. The chain uses TRBV25-1 and TRBJ2-7; D may be TRBD2 (6 bases). Germline CDR1 is MGHDK and CDR2 is SYGVNS. The CDR3 spans 13 residues. The germline V and J ends were trimmed by 1 base and 6 bases, with 10 bases remaining between them.

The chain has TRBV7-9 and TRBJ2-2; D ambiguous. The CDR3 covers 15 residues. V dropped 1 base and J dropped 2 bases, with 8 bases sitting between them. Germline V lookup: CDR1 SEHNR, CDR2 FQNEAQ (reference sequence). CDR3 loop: CASSLGISNTGELFF. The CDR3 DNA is TGTGCCAGCAGCTTAGGGATCTCAAACACCGGGGAGCTGTTTTTT.

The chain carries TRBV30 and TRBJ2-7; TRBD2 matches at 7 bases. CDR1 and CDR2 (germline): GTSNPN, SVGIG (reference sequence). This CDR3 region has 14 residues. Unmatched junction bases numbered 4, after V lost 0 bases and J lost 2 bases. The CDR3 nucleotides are TGTGCCTGGAGTGTAATAGGGACTACCTACGAGCAGTACTTC. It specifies CAWSVIGTTYEQYF.